This T cell receptor beta chain came from a study of shared clonotypes between healthy human individuals. Terminally differentiated effector memory CD45RA+ cells were excluded from the naive CD8 cells, which were CD45RO-negative and positively selected for CCR7. Those who donated, Caucasian adults without exception, all lived in Nashville, Tennessee. Study findings and constraints: It was expected that sequencing depth would affect clonotype sharing among donors. The small donor group covered limited genetic and exposure diversity.

In the authors' methods: As immunoSEQ supplied junction-only sequences (without quality scores), filtering differed. Clones were sequenced by immunoSEQ multiplex PCR, and TCRdb holds only the in-frame ones, with some missing. The V and J calls and clone size were taken over from that table, and D and trimming were inferred from the DNA. The repertoire holds millions of clones, about 95% seen once, with about 1.1% in the top ten. Germline CDR1 reads SGHRS; CDR2 reads YFSETQ. This CDR3 has 12 amino acids. Trimming cost V 0 bases and J 6 bases, with 6 bases left between them. Concerning this clone: Antigen: not known.

The TCR sequence derives from a young man in good health. The sample consisted of naive CD8+ T cells sorted from blood. The genes are TRBV5-1 and TRBJ1-1; D not resolved. Here the CDR3 DNA reads TGCGCCAGCAGCTTGGATGGCCCTGAAGCTTTCTTT. This gives the protein CASSLDGPEAFF.